Reported below is one TCR beta chain. Its antigen specificity is not known. Qualities for individual bases were not recorded, and no much larger clone is one base off. Libraries were prepared through the immunoSEQ multiplex PCR assay. A mixture of 60 forward primers for TCR Vbeta segments and 13 reverse primers for TCR Jbeta segments was used in the multiplex PCR. The CDR3 region of rearranged TCR beta genes was amplified from genomic DNA with a multiplex PCR assay. The amplified TCR beta libraries were sequenced on the Illumina HiSeq System as 87-base-pair reads. In the authors' own workflow: A later analysis tallied around 87 million unique TCR beta chains across the 660 or so repertoires, and around 12 million of those chains were shared by two or more donors. A nearest-neighbor algorithm error-corrected the raw reads and collapsed the reads into unique sequences, merging closely related sequences to remove PCR and sequencing errors. CDR3 sequences were aligned to IMGT reference sequences to assign V, D and J gene segments. For a sequence to be retained, a match of at least six nucleotides to both a V gene segment and a J gene segment was required. Rearrangements were called productive when the CDR3 lacked stop codons and stayed in frame with V and J; all others were non-productive. CDR3 was defined according to IMGT convention as the region running from the second conserved V-encoded cysteine to the conserved J-encoded phenylalanine. The earlier analysis of about 560 of the donors excluded any sequence lacking an unambiguous match to a single V gene segment. In an earlier analysis of a few hundred of the donors, V segments were called functional above 56.7% productive rearrangements and were called segregating when the between-donor standard deviation exceeded 5%. To diagnose cytomegalovirus status from the catalog of TCR beta chain sequences, a statistical classification framework was built. In a later analysis, TCR nucleotide sequences were compared against IMGT/GENE-DB human TR gene sequences so that V and J genes could be assigned. The TCRdist pipeline was used in a later analysis to assign CDR3 sequences and most-parsimonious VDJ recombination scenarios. In a later analysis, each TCR beta chain was defined by its CDR3 amino acid sequence together with its V-gene family, and reads without a unique V-gene family were excluded. To address suspected cross-contamination and a sequencing artifact, a later analysis removed some 620 highly shared, low-generation-probability nucleotide sequences. For each public chain, a later analysis derived a clonal expansion index from normalized ranks of inferred template counts within each repertoire. A later analysis computed generation probabilities with a VDJ recombination model fitted to out-of-frame rearrangements, and checked the results against IGoR. A later analysis scored TCR-TCR, TCR-HLA and TCR-CMV co-occurrence with hypergeometric tests, applying a repertoire-size bias correction to TCR pairs. False discovery rates were estimated in a later analysis by permuting HLA or CMV assignments 20 times. In a later analysis, co-occurring TCRs were grouped using DBSCAN, with TCRdist sequence similarity added in when clustering inside HLA-allele-positive subsets. Repertoires with fewer than 30,000 or more than 120,000 public chains were left out of co-occurrence clustering, as were five repertoires with anomalous nucleotide sharing. The immuneACCESS repertoire file appears here via TCRdb, limited to in-frame rearrangements. These files lack a portion of the clones; in checked studies, under half of the deficit traces to unresolved V genes, and the cause of the others is not known. V, J and clone size derive from that table, while D and trimming were established from the DNA sequence. Within this sample are around 150,000 clones, with more than 80% of them counted one time only. The biggest ten clones account for roughly 7.7% of the sample.

The cohort was made up of roughly 670 healthy bone marrow donors. Cohort members were all nominally healthy when sampled, although unrecorded immune exposures were likely present. The donor was CMV seropositive and was included in the group of 250 to 300 seropositive cohort members. A peripheral blood sample was collected from each donor, and TCR beta sequencing was performed on peripheral blood mononuclear cells. Genomic DNA was extracted from the blood cell samples with the Qiagen DNeasy Blood Extraction Kit. This entry is derived from a study of cytomegalovirus exposure and HLA in healthy donors (dated by TCRdb to about 2017). As for the study more broadly: An earlier analysis of approximately 640 of the donors reported 250 to 300 Gb of sequence data and 100 million to 140 million unique TCR beta sequences from 190 million or so T cells. Alongside the repertoire data, information on donor age, sex, ethnicity and CMV serostatus was compiled. Class I and class II HLA loci were covered by the typing at four-digit resolution. An early release that covered 640 HLA-typed donors contained approximately 300 gigabases of sequencing data and tens of millions of unique TCR sequences. A separate validation cohort of over a hundred different subjects was used in addition to the approximately 700-subject first cohort. The study aimed to test whether cataloging public T cell receptors could reveal signatures of past pathogen exposure. A later genetic analysis used genome-wide SNP genotypes for about 60% of the roughly 700 donors, treating that subset as a discovery cohort. A later analysis re-analyzed previously published TCR beta repertoires from several hundred donors and added high-resolution HLA genotyping to study TCR occurrence patterns. To predict cytomegalovirus infection status, the study combined high-throughput TCR immunosequencing, statistical association of individual TCRs with disease status, and machine learning. Four or five DR-DQ haplotypes were handled as single units for association and clustering because linkage in the cohort was strong. In an earlier analysis of roughly 600 of the donors, high-throughput TCR beta sequencing was used to judge whether each TCR beta V gene segment behaved as functional or pseudogenic. The later analysis used no new phenotypic data to find candidate immune exposures, relying instead on TCR beta sequences and their occurrence across donors. The study profiled the T cell repertoires of 550 to 700 subjects by immunosequencing and related them to cytomegalovirus serostatus. Every repertoire in the discovery cohort had been generated on one and the same sequencing platform. Across around 400 genotyped donors of the cohort, an average of about 240,000 unique TCR beta nucleotide sequences per donor were sequenced, and roughly 20% of those sequences were non-productive. Among the approximately 430 genotyped donors, approximately 77% belonged to the genetic ancestry cluster associated with self-reported Caucasian donors. Typing coverage varied by locus: about 620-630 donors for A, B, C, DRB1 and DQB1; approximately 520 for DQA1; some 610 for DPA1; approximately 450 for DPB1. General findings and caveats noted by the study authors: In a later analysis, most CMV-associated TCR beta chains were found to appear HLA-restricted, with HLA associations seemingly driven largely by CMV exposure. At a false discovery rate of 0.05, a later analysis linked approximately 18,000 TCR beta sequences to specific HLA alleles. Linkage disequilibrium might explain the correlated functional status among segregating V segments, but an unknown experimental factor could not be excluded. The 87-base-pair reads could not distinguish some IMGT-functional V segments, including TRBV6-2 and TRBV6-3, so those segments were excluded. Around 16 rarely observed V segments, including chromosome 9 orphons, were excluded from the earlier analysis of approximately 500 of the donors because counts were too low. Strong co-occurrence of HLA alleles, especially DR and DQ, made assigning TCR associations to individual alleles difficult. A group of highly shared sequence variants was considered likely to be a technical artifact of the sequencing pipeline. Because HLA typing was unavailable for some donors at each locus, only the typed subset was used in association tests. In vitro tests confirmed that three of the cytomegalovirus-associated TCR beta chains recognize cytomegalovirus antigens. According to a later analysis, TCR association rates differed among HLA loci, with DRB1 alleles showing the most associated TCRs and HLA-C alleles showing the fewest. The authors suggested that the approach could potentially be extended to other disease states and immunological phenotypes. Roughly uniform sequencing depth across donors was assumed in presence/absence analyses, although this assumption may not hold. Compared with equally common non-associated chains, HLA-associated TCR beta chains in a later analysis were more clonally expanded and had lower generation probabilities. The study gave a list of 150 to 200 TCR beta chains associated with cytomegalovirus. The only immune exposure information available for the cohort was CMV serostatus. Cytomegalovirus status was reported to be diagnosed by the classifier with high specificity and sensitivity in both the original and validation cohorts. According to a later genetic analysis, donors in an Asian-associated ancestry cluster had fewer N-insertions in productive TCRs than the roughly 670-donor mean. This cohort had only TCR beta chains sequenced, and the lack of alpha or paired-chain data limited which features could be detected. An earlier analysis of 587 of the donors showed that most TCR beta V segments appeared in productive rearrangements either about 87% or about 30% of the time, which broadly matched IMGT annotations. While some public TCRs were present in many individuals, most TCR sequences turned up only very rarely across donors. A further reported finding was that TCR beta sequences accurately predicted the HLA-A and HLA-B alleles for most subjects in the first cohort. Several of the top co-occurrence clusters appeared to be linked to parvovirus B19, influenza, CMV and Epstein-Barr virus, according to a later analysis. In a later genetic analysis, a missense DCLRE1C variant was associated with V-gene and J-gene trimming of TCR beta chains, and the association was replicated in an independent cohort.

Including cysteine and phenylalanine, the CDR3 has 15 amino acids. Kept here is only the CDR3 DNA, which spans 45 bases and is read in frame from base 1. The CDR1 and CDR2 encoded by the germline V gene are SGDLS and YYNGEE. V loses 0 bases, J loses 7 bases, and the germline ends lie 17 bases apart. The source of this sequence is a woman in her twenties or thirties in good health and CMV-seropositive. Sequenced input: PBMCs. Here the chain combines TRBV9 and TRBJ2-7, with TRBD1 perhaps the D gene, on 5 matching bases. The CDR3 region has the sequence CASSVGHRIYEEQYF. The DNA reads TGTGCCAGCAGCGTAGGTCACAGGATATACGAAGAGCAGTACTTC.